This TCR beta chain was obtained from a study of blood T cell repertoires in COVID-19. Study overall: Whether acute or convalescent, the COVID-19 samples came from the United States, Italy and Spain.

Trimming took 2 bases from V and 6 from J, leaving 17 bases between them. From germline, CDR1 is SGDLS and CDR2 YYNGEE. The length of the CDR3 is 16 residues. This table comes from immunoSEQ multiplex PCR, and its TCRdb copy is limited to in-frame clones, with some not included. The sample carries about 220,000 clones, around 82% recorded once. This clone appeared a few times. The sequence derives from an elderly woman with acute or convalescent COVID-19. The chain combines TRBV9 with TRBJ2-2; possibly TRBD2 for D (5 bases). Sequencing input: peripheral blood. CDR3: CASSVSASSGAGELFF. In DNA form, the CDR3 reads TGTGCCAGCAGCGTCTCAGCTAGCAGTGGGGCCGGGGAGCTGTTTTTT. Full variable domain (rest looked up from reference TRBV9 and TRBJ2-2): DSGVTQTPKHLITATGQRVTLRCSPRSGDLSVYWYQQSLDQGLQFLIQYYNGEERAKGNILERFSAQQFPDLHSELNLSSLELGDSALYFCASSVSASSGAGELFFGEGSRLTVL.